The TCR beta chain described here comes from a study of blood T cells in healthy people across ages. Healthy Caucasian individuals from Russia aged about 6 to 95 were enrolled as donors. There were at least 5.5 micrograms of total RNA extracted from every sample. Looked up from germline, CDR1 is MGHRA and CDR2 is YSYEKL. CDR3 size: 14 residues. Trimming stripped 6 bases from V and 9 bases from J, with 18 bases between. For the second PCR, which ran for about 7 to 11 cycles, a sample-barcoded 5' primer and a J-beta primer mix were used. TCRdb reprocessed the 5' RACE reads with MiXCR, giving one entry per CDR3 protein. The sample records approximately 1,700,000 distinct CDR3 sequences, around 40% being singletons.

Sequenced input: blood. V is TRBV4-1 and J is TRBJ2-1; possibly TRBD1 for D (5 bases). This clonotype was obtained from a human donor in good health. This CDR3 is CASRQAWVSREQFF. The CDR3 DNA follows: TGCGCCAGCAGACAGGCTTGGGTCTCGCGTGAGCAGTTCTTC.